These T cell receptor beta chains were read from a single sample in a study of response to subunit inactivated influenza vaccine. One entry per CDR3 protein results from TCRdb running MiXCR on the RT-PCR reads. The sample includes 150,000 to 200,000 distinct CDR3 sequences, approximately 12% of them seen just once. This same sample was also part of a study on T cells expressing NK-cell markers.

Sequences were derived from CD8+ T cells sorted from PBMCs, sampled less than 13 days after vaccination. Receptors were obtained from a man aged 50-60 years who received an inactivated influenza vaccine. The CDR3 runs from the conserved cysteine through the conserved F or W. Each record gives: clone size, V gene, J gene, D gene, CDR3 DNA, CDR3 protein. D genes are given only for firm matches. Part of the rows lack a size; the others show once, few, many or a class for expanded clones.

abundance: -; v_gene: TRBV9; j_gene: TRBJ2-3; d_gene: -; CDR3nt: TGTGCCAGCAGCGTAGCTCTGGGGCAGGGTACAGATACGCAGTATTTT; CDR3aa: CASSVALGQGTDTQYF
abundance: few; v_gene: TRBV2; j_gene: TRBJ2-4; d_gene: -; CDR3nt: TGTGCCAGCAGGGAAGACGGAGGAAAAAACATTCAGTACTTC; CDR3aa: CASREDGGKNIQYF
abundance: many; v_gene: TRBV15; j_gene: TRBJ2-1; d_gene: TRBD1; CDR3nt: TGTGCCACCAACACAGGGGGCACCTACAATGAGCAGTTCTTC; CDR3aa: CATNTGGTYNEQFF
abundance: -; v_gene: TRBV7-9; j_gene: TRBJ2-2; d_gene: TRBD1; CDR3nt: TGTGCCAGCAGCTCCGGGACAGGGTGGACCGGGGAGCTGTTTTTT; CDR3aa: CASSSGTGWTGELFF
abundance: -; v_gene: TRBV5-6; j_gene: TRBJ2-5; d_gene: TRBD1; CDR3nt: TGTGCCAGCAGCTCCCCTTGGCAGGGGGCTAGGCAAGAGACCCAGTACTTC; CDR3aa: CASSSPWQGARQETQYF
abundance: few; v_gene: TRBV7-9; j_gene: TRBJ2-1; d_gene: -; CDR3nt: TGTGCCAGCAGCCCCAGGATAGGGTGGAATGAGCAGTTCTTC; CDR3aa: CASSPRIGWNEQFF
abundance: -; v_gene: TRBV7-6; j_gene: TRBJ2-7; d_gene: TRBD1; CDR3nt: TGTGCCAGCAGCTTGGGACAGGGTGGAGGCTACGAGCAGTACTTC; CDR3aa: CASSLGQGGGYEQYF
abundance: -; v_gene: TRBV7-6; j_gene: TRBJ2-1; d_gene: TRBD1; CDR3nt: TGTGCCAGCAGCTTGTGGGACAGGGGCAATGAGCAGTTCTTC; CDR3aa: CASSLWDRGNEQFF
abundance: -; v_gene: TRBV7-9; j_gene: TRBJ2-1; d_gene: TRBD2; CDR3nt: TGTGCCAGCAAGATAGCGGGGGGGCGTAGCAATGAGCAGTTCTTC; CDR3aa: CASKIAGGRSNEQFF
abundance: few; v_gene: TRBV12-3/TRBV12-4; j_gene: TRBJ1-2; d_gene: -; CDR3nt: TGTGCCAGCAGTTTAGGAGGTCAGGCAGCGGGGGGCTACACCTTC; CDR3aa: CASSLGGQAAGGYTF
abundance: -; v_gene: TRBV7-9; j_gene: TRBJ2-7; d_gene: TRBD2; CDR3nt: TGTGCCAGCAGCTTCGGGCTAGCGGGGCCGAGCTCCTACGAGCAGTACTTC; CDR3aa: CASSFGLAGPSSYEQYF
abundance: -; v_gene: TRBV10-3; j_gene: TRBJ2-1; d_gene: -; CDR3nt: TGTGCCATCAGTGAAGTGTCGGGGAACAATGAGCAGTTCTTC; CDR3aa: CAISEVSGNNEQFF
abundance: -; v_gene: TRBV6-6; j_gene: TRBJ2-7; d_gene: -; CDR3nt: TGTGCCAGCAGTATCGGATACTACGAGCAGTACTTC; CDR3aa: CASSIGYYEQYF
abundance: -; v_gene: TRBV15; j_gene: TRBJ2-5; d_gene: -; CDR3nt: TGTGCCACCAGCAGAGTACCGGGCGGGGAAGAGACCCAGTACTTC; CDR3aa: CATSRVPGGEETQYF
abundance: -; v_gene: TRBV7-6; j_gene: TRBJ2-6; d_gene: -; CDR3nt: TGTGCCAGCAGCCCTCGAGGGAGTGGGGCCAACGTCCTGACTTTC; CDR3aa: CASSPRGSGANVLTF
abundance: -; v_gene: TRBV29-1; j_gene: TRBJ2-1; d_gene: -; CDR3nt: TGCAGCGTTGAGGGACTGGGGGACTACAATGAGCAGTTCTTC; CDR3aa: CSVEGLGDYNEQFF
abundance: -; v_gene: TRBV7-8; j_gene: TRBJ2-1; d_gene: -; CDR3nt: TGTGCCAGCAGCTTAGCCAGGCACAATGAGCAGTTCTTC; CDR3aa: CASSLARHNEQFF
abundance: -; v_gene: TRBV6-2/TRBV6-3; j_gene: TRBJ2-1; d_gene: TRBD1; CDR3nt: TGTGCCAGTACTCGGGACAGGGGTATCGATGAGCAGTTCTTC; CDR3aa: CASTRDRGIDEQFF
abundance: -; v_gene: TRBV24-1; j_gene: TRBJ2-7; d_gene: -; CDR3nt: TGTGCCACCAGTGATTTTAACTCCCTCGAGCAGTACTTC; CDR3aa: CATSDFNSLEQYF
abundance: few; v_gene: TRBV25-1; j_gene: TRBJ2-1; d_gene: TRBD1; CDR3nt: TGTGCCAGCAGTGAATCGAGGGGGCATTTGCCGATCTACAATGAGCAGTTCTTC; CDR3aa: CASSESRGHLPIYNEQFF
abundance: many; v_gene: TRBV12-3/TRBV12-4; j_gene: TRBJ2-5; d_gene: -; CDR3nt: TGTGCCAGCGGGAGGAGTTTAGTTGAGACCCAGTACTTC; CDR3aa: CASGRSLVETQYF
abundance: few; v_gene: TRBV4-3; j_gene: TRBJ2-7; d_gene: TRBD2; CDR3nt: TGCGCCAGCAAGCTACTAGCGGGGGGTCCCTACGAGCAGTACTTC; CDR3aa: CASKLLAGGPYEQYF
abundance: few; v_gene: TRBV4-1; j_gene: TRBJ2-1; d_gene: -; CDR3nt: TGCGCCAGCAGCCAAGATACTTCCCGGGACTCGTCCAATGAGCAGTTCTTC; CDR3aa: CASSQDTSRDSSNEQFF
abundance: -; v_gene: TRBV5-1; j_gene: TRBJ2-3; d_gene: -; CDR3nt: TGCGCCAGCAGCTTGGGTATAGGACAGTTTAGCACAGATACGCAGTATTTT; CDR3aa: CASSLGIGQFSTDTQYF
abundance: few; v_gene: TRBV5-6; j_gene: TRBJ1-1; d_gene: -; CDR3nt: TGTGCCAGCAGCCCAACGGTCGGGGGAGATACTGAAGCTTTCTTT; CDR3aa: CASSPTVGGDTEAFF
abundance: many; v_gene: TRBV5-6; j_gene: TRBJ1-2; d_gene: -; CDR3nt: TGTGCCAGCAGCTACATAAGTACTAACTATGGCTACACCTTC; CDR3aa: CASSYISTNYGYTF
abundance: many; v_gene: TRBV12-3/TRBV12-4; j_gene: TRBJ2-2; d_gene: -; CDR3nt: TGTGCCAGTCTTAGGTGGGGCGGGGAGCTGTTTTTT; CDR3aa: CASLRWGGELFF
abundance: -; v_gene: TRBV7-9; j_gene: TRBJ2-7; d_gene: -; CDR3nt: TGTGCCAGCAGCGCTACAGGTCACTACGAGCAGTACTTC; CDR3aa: CASSATGHYEQYF
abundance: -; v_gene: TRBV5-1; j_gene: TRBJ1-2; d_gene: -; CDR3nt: TGCGCCAGCAGCTTGAATTCGTTGGGGGCTGTTATGAGCTATGGCTACACCTTC; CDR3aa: CASSLNSLGAVMSYGYTF
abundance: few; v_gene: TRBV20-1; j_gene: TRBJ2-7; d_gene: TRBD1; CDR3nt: TGCAGTGCTGCCGGGACAGGTCGACACGAGCAGTACTTC; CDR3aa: CSAAGTGRHEQYF
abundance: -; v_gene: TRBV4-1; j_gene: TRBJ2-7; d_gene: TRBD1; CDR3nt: TGCGCCAGCAGCCAACCCGGGACAGGGGCCTACGAGCAGTACTTC; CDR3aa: CASSQPGTGAYEQYF
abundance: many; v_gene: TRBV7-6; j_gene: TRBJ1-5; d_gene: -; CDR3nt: TGTGCCAGCAGCTTAGGTTGGGCTCAGCCCCAGCATTTT; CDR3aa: CASSLGWAQPQHF
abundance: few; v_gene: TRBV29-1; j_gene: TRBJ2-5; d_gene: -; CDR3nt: TGCAGCGTTGCGCTTGGCGGCTTAGAGACCCAGTACTTC; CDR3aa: CSVALGGLETQYF
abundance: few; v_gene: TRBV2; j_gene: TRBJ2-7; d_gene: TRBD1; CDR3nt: TGTGCCAGCAGTGATTTACAGGGGGCCAACTCCTACGAGCAGTACTTC; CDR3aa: CASSDLQGANSYEQYF
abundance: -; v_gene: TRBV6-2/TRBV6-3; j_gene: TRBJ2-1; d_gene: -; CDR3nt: TGTGCCAGCCTCCCGGGACGGGGTTGGAATGAGCAGTTCTTC; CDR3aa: CASLPGRGWNEQFF
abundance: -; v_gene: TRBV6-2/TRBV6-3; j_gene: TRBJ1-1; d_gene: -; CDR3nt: TGTGCCAGCACCCCTTGGGGCCTCCAAATGAACACTGAAGCTTTCTTT; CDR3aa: CASTPWGLQMNTEAFF
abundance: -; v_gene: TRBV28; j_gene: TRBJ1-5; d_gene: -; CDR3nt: TGTGCCAGCAGTTTCGCGGGGGGACAGCCCCAGCATTTT; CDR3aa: CASSFAGGQPQHF
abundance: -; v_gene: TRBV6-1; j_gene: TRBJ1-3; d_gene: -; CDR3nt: TGTGCCAGCAGGACCGGGACACCAGGAAACACCATATATTTT; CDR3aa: CASRTGTPGNTIYF
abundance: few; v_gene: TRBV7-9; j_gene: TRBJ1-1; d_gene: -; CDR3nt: TGTGCCAGCAGCCCCGAGTGGGCTAACACTGAAGCTTTCTTT; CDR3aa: CASSPEWANTEAFF
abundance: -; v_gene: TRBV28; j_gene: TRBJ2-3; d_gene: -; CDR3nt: TGTGCCAGCAGTTTATCATCACTAGGGTTTTCAGATACGCAGTATTTT; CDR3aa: CASSLSSLGFSDTQYF
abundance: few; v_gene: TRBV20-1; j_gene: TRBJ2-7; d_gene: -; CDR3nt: TGCAGTGCCCGAGAAGGGGTAGCCCCAGCCTACGAGCAGTACTTC; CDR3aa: CSAREGVAPAYEQYF
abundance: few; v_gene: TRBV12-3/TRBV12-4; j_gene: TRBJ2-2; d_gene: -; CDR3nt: TGTGCCACGGTCAGGGGTAGCACCGGGGAGCTGTTTTTT; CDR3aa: CATVRGSTGELFF